The 17 T cell receptor beta chains below were found in one sample sequenced in a study of blood T cell repertoires in COVID-19. Assay: immunoSEQ multiplex PCR; the TCRdb copy retains only in-frame clones and omits some. The sample lists roughly 220,000 clones; 88% were seen once. The material sequenced was PBMCs or T cells enriched from blood (not recorded which). The receptors come from a woman aged 50 to 60 with acute COVID-19.

The V and J genes are TRBV6-5 and TRBJ1-1; the D gene is possibly TRBD1 (5 bases). This CDR3 has 14 amino acids. Looked up from germline, CDR1 is MNHEY and CDR2 is SVGAGI. V shed 0 bases and J shed 4 bases, with 9 bases lying between them. For the CDR3, the DNA is TGTGCCAGCAGTTACTCGCAGGGTCGCACTGAAGCTTTCTTT. This encodes CASSYSQGRTEAFF.

V is TRBV10-3 and J is TRBJ1-5, with a weak D call TRBD1 (6 bases). CDR3 length: 14 amino acids. The V end lost 5 bases, the J end lost 3 bases, and 11 bases lay between the germline ends. In germline, CDR1 is ENHRY, CDR2 SYGVKD. CDR3 nucleotide sequence: TGTGCCATCAGTCAGGACAGACACAATCAGCCCCAGCATTTT. Protein: CAISQDRHNQPQHF.

This sequence joins TRBV7-9 and TRBJ2-1; D is undetermined. The CDR3 length is 16 residues. Germline CDR1 SEHNR, CDR2 FQNEAQ (reference sequence). Trimming removed 5 bases from V and 6 bases from J, with 20 bases in between. CDR3 nucleotides: TGTGCCAGCAGCCTCGCGTCATCCGTGCCTAGCAATGAGCAGTTCTTC. Its translation is CASSLASSVPSNEQFF.

This clone was seen more than once but under ten times. Other DNA sequences of this sample code for an identical CDR3. V usage is TRBV28 and J usage is TRBJ2-3; D unresolved. Germline V gene sequence: CDR1 MDHEN, CDR2 SYDVKM. V was pared by 3 bases and J by 1 base, with 8 bases between. CDR3 length: 14 amino acids. The CDR3 loop is CASSFLAGTDTQYF. The CDR3 coding sequence is TGTGCCAGCAGTTTCCTTGCAGGCACAGATACGCAGTATTTT.

The V and J genes are TRBV11-2 and TRBJ2-7; 10 bases are shared with TRBD1. The V gene end was trimmed by 5 bases and the J gene end by 5 bases; junction bases not matched to a gene: 9. Per germline, CDR1 SGHAT and CDR2 FQNNGV. The CDR3 is 15 amino acids. The CDR3 DNA is TGTGCCAGCAGCCCCTGGACAGGGGGAACGGACGAGCAGTACTTC. Its protein is CASSPWTGGTDEQYF. The full variable domain, with the rest looked up from reference TRBV11-2 and TRBJ2-7, is EAGVAQSPRYKIIEKRQSVAFWCNPISGHATLYWYQQILGQGPKLLIQFQNNGVVDDSQLPKDRFSAERLKGVDSTLKIQPAKLEDSAVYLCASSPWTGGTDEQYFGPGTRLTVT.

This clone has a single count. The CDR3, as DNA: TGTGCCAGCAGCTTGGGCAGTAGCACAGATACGCAGTATTTT. This encodes CASSLGSSTDTQYF. The V gene is TRBV5-5, the J gene TRBJ2-3, with D unclear. With 0 bases removed from V and 0 bases from J, the gap between germline ends came to 5 bases. The length of the CDR3 is 14 residues. CDR1 and CDR2 from the germline V gene are SGHKS and YYEKEE (reference sequence).

V and J are TRBV29-1 and TRBJ2-1, with 10 nucleotides matching TRBD2. Germline values: CDR1 SQVTM, CDR2 ANQGSEA. This CDR3 comprises 13 residues. The V gene end was trimmed by 6 bases and the J gene end by 8 bases; junction bases not matched to a gene: 7. CDR3 sequence (DNA): TGCAGCGTCGGGCTAGCGGGAGACCATGAGCAGTTCTTC. Encoded protein: CSVGLAGDHEQFF.

This chain joins TRBV2 and TRBJ2-7, with 9 bases that match TRBD1. V lost 6 bases, J lost 1 base, and 7 bases stayed unmatched. The CDR3 has 15 residues. Germline V gene lookup returns CDR1 SNHLY and CDR2 FYNNEI. Here the CDR3 DNA reads TGTGCCAGCAGGGCTTCCGGGACAGGGTCCTACGAGCAGTACTTC. Protein product: CASRASGTGSYEQYF.

The genes are TRBV7-2 and TRBJ2-3; D is unclear. Looked up from germline, CDR1 is SGHTA and CDR2 is FQGNSA. Trimming stripped 3 bases from V and 4 bases from J, with 8 bases between. The CDR3 covers 13 residues. The CDR3 DNA is TGTGCCAGCAGCTTGAATCAGGCAGATACGCAGTATTTT. Translation: CASSLNQADTQYF.

The chain couples TRBV28 to TRBJ1-6, with 8 nucleotides matching TRBD1. Germline V gives CDR1 MDHEN, CDR2 SYDVKM. CDR3 length: 11 amino acids. V lost 5 bases, J lost 19 bases, and 7 bases stayed unmatched. The CDR3 sequence: CASSRGQGVHF. In DNA form, the CDR3 reads TGTGCCAGCAGTAGAGGACAGGGAGTTCACTTT.

This clone has only one observation. The rearrangement uses TRBV27 and TRBJ2-5; TRBD1 agrees at 10 bases. Per germline, CDR1 MNHEY and CDR2 SMNVEV (reference sequence). J lost 5 bases, V lost 5 bases, and 11 bases had no gene match. This CDR3 has 16 residues. The CDR3, as DNA: TGTGCCAGCAGTCGTCCCGGGACAGGGGACGGGGAGACCCAGTACTTC. This codes for CASSRPGTGDGETQYF.

The chain uses TRBV4-1 and TRBJ2-3; 13 bases map to TRBD2. Trimming at V came to 0 bases and at J to 2 bases, leaving 5 bases not matched to a gene. Germline assignment: CDR1 MGHRA and CDR2 YSYEKL. The CDR3 contains 18 residues. CDR3 nucleotide sequence: TGCGCCAGCAGCCAAGATCAAACTAGCGGGAGGGTCACAGATACGCAGTATTTT. Translated, it gives CASSQDQTSGRVTDTQYF.

The chain is built from TRBV6-5 and TRBJ2-7; the match to TRBD2 covers 7 bases. V shed 4 bases, J shed 3 bases, and the junction held 9 bases outside the gene matches. CDR1 is MNHEY and CDR2 is SVGAGI in the germline V gene. The CDR3 totals 15 residues. Here the CDR3 reads CASSFRDGGGYEQYF. In nucleotides, the CDR3 is TGTGCCAGCAGTTTCCGGGACGGCGGGGGCTACGAGCAGTACTTC.

This chain joins TRBV7-6 and TRBJ1-6, with 8 bases aligning to TRBD1. This CDR3 contains 15 residues. Per germline, CDR1 SGHVS and CDR2 FNYEAQ. The V segment lost 5 bases and the J segment 5 bases; nucleotides outside the gene matches: 5. The CDR3 region has the DNA TGTGCCAGCAGCCTAGGGACAGGACATAATTCACCCCTCCACTTT. It yields the protein CASSLGTGHNSPLHF.

The chain couples TRBV28 to TRBJ2-3; D is possibly TRBD1 (5 bases). There are 14 residues in the CDR3. Germline V CDR1 and CDR2: MDHEN, SYDVKM. V dropped 3 bases and J dropped 4 bases, with 11 bases sitting between them. The chain's CDR3 is CASSLQGFSDTQYF. In DNA form, the CDR3 reads TGTGCCAGCAGTTTGCAGGGTTTTTCAGATACGCAGTATTTT.

This sequence joins TRBV7-9 and TRBJ1-6, with 8 bases matching TRBD1. In germline, CDR1 is SEHNR, CDR2 FQNEAQ (reference sequence). The CDR3 runs to 16 residues. V gave up 3 bases and J gave up 3 bases; unmatched junction bases: 4. The CDR3 nucleotides read TGTGCCAGCAGCTTTCAGGGGGCGGTCTATAATTCACCCCTCCACTTT. This sequence encodes CASSFQGAVYNSPLHF.

The chain recombines TRBV15 with TRBJ1-1; D is unclear. CDR3 length: 14 residues. Germline-derived CDR1 and CDR2 are LNHNV and YYDKDF (reference sequence). With 3 bases removed from V and 3 bases from J, the gap between germline ends came to 11 bases. The CDR3 region has the DNA TGTGCCACCAGCAGGGGCCCGGTGTACACTGAAGCTTTCTTT. Translating it yields CATSRGPVYTEAFF.